This T cell receptor (beta chain) is drawn from a study of vaccination and CD4 T cells after COVID-19. Study overall: Between diagnosis and the drawing of post-COVID samples lay a median approximately 95 days (range 35 to 161). Study conclusions and caveats: Spike mono-reactivity was found in 304 of 307 vaccine-specific clones from convalescent patients.

Sample time point: late sampling 161 to 241 days after vaccination in a few convalescent patients. Treatment: roughly ten-day PBMC culture with coronavirus spike peptide pools or control peptides (ViraFEST assay). The length of the CDR3 is 17 residues. From germline, CDR1 is MNHEY and CDR2 SVGAGI. The ends lost 2 bases at V and 8 bases at J; junction bases unmatched: 9. Sequencing of the DNA from cultured CD4+ T cells was carried out with the Oncomine TCR Beta short-read assay. TCRdb re-called the PCR reads through MiXCR, storing one row per CDR3 protein. The table lists around 25,000 distinct CDR3 sequences, around 28% of them singletons, with roughly 6.6% in the top ten. This clonotype has just a few counts. Its target is unknown.

The sample was CD4+ T cells from blood, cultured in vitro, taken about 7 months after SARS-CoV-2 vaccination. The TCR sequence derives from a human donor who had recovered from COVID-19. The rearrangement joins TRBV6-5 to TRBJ1-6, with 10 nucleotides matching TRBD1. CDR3 protein: CASSYNSGTGVHSPLHF. In DNA form, the CDR3 reads TGTGCCAGCAGTTACAATTCCGGGACAGGGGTGCATTCACCCCTCCACTTT.